This T cell receptor (beta chain) was captured by sequencing in a study of cytomegalovirus exposure and HLA in healthy donors. Study observations and caveats: A later analysis reportedly found fewer N-insertions in an Asian-associated ancestry cluster than the approximately 670-donor mean. Later on, an analysis showed TCR association rates differing by HLA locus, with DRB1 the most and HLA-C the fewest.

Primers included in the PCR were 60 Vbeta and 13 Jbeta primers. TCRdb keeps only in-frame clones here, not all; method: immunoSEQ multiplex PCR. Among nearly 95,000 clones listed, roughly 63% were seen once. For this clone: The antigen is unknown.

Germline V CDR1 and CDR2: MGHRA, YSYEKL. Trimming stripped 0 bases from V and 3 bases from J, with 9 bases between. The CDR3 loop spans 15 amino acids. Sequencing was performed on PBMCs. The chain has TRBV4-1 and TRBJ1-3; no definite D call. The receptor comes from a woman in her thirties in good health and CMV-seronegative. The CDR3 DNA follows: TGCGCCAGCAGCCAAGAAATGACTAATGGAAACACCATATATTTT. This gives the protein CASSQEMTNGNTIYF.